The rows below give T cell receptor beta chains drawn from one sample of a study of OX40 agonist ivuxolimab in advanced cancers. Profiling relied on immunoSEQ multiplex PCR, and the TCRdb table lists in-frame clones only, not all of them. The sample consists of about 32,000 clones, roughly 87% of them appearing once. This material consisted of CD4+ or CD8+ T cells sorted from blood, taken in a trial of the OX40 agonist ivuxolimab. All receptors derive from an adult with an advanced solid tumor such as melanoma, head and neck, liver or kidney cancer. Both conserved end residues are part of each CDR3. Fields, in order: D gene, clone size, V gene, J gene, CDR3 protein, CDR3 DNA. D genes are given only for firm matches. The size field is filled for only some rows; it gives once, few, many or a size class.

-	-	TRBV5-1	TRBJ1-3	CASSTDLSGNTIYF	TGCGCCAGCAGCACGGACCTCTCTGGAAACACCATATATTTT
-	-	TRBV9	TRBJ2-3	CASSDREGDSTDTQYF	TGTGCCAGCAGCGACAGGGAAGGGGATAGCACAGATACGCAGTATTTT
TRBD2	-	TRBV13	TRBJ2-1	CASSYGTSYNEQFF	TGTGCCAGCAGCTATGGGACTAGTTACAATGAGCAGTTCTTC
TRBD2	-	TRBV4-2	TRBJ2-3	CASSQEVAGEADTQYF	TGTGCCAGCAGCCAAGAGGTAGCGGGAGAAGCAGATACGCAGTATTTT
-	-	TRBV9	TRBJ1-1	CASSSSGDTEAFF	TGTGCCAGCAGCTCCTCGGGGGACACTGAAGCTTTCTTT
TRBD1	few	TRBV4-1	TRBJ1-2	CASSGQNYGYTF	TGCGCCAGCTCGGGACAGAACTATGGCTACACCTTC
-	-	TRBV14	TRBJ2-7	CASSQTGASNYEQYF	TGTGCCAGCAGCCAAACGGGAGCTTCCAACTACGAGCAGTACTTC
TRBD1	-	TRBV4-1	TRBJ2-1	CASTGQGFDEQFF	TGCGCCAGCACGGGACAGGGTTTCGATGAGCAGTTCTTC
TRBD1	-	TRBV7-6	TRBJ2-2	CASSFEGTDKGTMGTGELFF	TGTGCCAGCAGCTTCGAAGGGACAGACAAGGGCACGATGGGAACCGGGGAGCTGTTTTTT
-	once	TRBV29-1	TRBJ2-6	CSVVGSGANVLTF	TGCAGCGTTGTAGGGTCCGGGGCCAACGTCCTGACTTTC
TRBD1	-	TRBV27	TRBJ1-1	CASSQIDRGTEAFF	TGTGCCAGCAGTCAGATCGACAGGGGAACTGAAGCTTTCTTT
TRBD2	-	TRBV2	TRBJ2-7	CASSSGTSGTYEQYF	TGTGCCAGCAGCTCCGGGACTAGCGGGACCTACGAGCAGTACTTC
-	-	TRBV29-1	TRBJ2-7	CSVLGGTTYEQYF	TGCAGCGTTCTGGGTGGCACAACCTACGAGCAGTACTTC
-	once	TRBV7-9	TRBJ2-3	CASSLARDTSTDTQYF	TGTGCCAGCAGCTTAGCGAGGGATACTAGCACAGATACGCAGTATTTT
-	-	TRBV27	TRBJ1-2	CASSPSSNYGYTF	TGTGCCAGCAGTCCCTCCTCTAACTATGGCTACACCTTC
TRBD2	once	TRBV5-1	TRBJ2-3	CASSTGEVAGVTDTQYF	TGCGCCAGCAGCACTGGGGAGGTAGCGGGAGTCACAGATACGCAGTATTTT
-	-	TRBV11-2	TRBJ2-3	CASSSPGYGSTDTQYF	TGTGCCAGCAGCTCCCCCGGGTACGGGAGCACAGATACGCAGTATTTT
TRBD2	-	TRBV10-3	TRBJ2-7	CAISSLAGGYEQYF	TGTGCCATCAGCTCCCTAGCGGGAGGTTACGAGCAGTACTTC
TRBD1	once	TRBV2	TRBJ2-3	CASSDRDSLPDTQYF	TGTGCCAGCAGCGACCGGGACAGTCTTCCTGATACGCAGTATTTT
-	-	TRBV11-1	TRBJ2-3	CASHGMGVPQSTDTQYF	TGTGCCAGCCACGGTATGGGGGTTCCCCAGAGCACAGATACGCAGTATTTT
-	once	TRBV6-5	TRBJ2-7	CASSDGLGEQYF	TGTGCCAGCAGTGATGGGCTGGGAGAGCAGTACTTC
-	-	TRBV30	TRBJ1-2	CAWSIPQGPGYTF	TGTGCCTGGAGCATACCCCAGGGTCCTGGCTACACCTTC
TRBD2	once	TRBV7-9	TRBJ2-1	CASTLAGGNRYNEQFF	TGTGCCAGCACCCTAGCGGGAGGTAACCGCTACAATGAGCAGTTCTTC
-	-	TRBV4-2	TRBJ2-7	CASSQPGAAYEQYF	TGTGCCAGCAGCCAACCGGGGGCGGCCTACGAGCAGTACTTC
-	-	TRBV5-8	TRBJ2-1	CAPRTRGNEQFF	TGTGCGCCCCGGACTCGTGGCAATGAGCAGTTCTTC
-	-	TRBV11-2	TRBJ2-1	CASSLGWEQFF	TGTGCCAGCAGCTTAGGGTGGGAGCAGTTCTTC
-	once	TRBV5-4	TRBJ1-6	CASSPAGYSPLHF	TGTGCCAGCAGCCCCGCAGGGTACTCACCCCTCCACTTT
-	-	TRBV6-5	TRBJ2-3	CASSLLTHTDTQYF	TGTGCCAGCAGCCTTTTGACACACACAGATACGCAGTATTTT
-	-	TRBV29-1	TRBJ2-7	CSVERGGRTYF	TGCAGCGTTGAAAGGGGGGGGAGGACGTACTTC
-	medium-sized	TRBV28	TRBJ2-7	CASSKTEDSSYEQYF	TGTGCCAGCAGTAAAACTGAGGACAGCTCCTACGAGCAGTACTTC
TRBD1	-	TRBV19	TRBJ1-2	CASSPGQGPIVNGYTF	TGTGCCAGTAGTCCTGGACAGGGCCCAATCGTGAATGGCTACACCTTC
-	-	TRBV9	TRBJ2-1	CASSATTYNEQFF	TGTGCCAGCAGCGCTACGACCTACAATGAGCAGTTCTTC
-	-	TRBV5-6	TRBJ1-2	CASSPGVGRGYTF	TGTGCCAGCAGCCCTGGCGTGGGGCGGGGCTACACCTTC